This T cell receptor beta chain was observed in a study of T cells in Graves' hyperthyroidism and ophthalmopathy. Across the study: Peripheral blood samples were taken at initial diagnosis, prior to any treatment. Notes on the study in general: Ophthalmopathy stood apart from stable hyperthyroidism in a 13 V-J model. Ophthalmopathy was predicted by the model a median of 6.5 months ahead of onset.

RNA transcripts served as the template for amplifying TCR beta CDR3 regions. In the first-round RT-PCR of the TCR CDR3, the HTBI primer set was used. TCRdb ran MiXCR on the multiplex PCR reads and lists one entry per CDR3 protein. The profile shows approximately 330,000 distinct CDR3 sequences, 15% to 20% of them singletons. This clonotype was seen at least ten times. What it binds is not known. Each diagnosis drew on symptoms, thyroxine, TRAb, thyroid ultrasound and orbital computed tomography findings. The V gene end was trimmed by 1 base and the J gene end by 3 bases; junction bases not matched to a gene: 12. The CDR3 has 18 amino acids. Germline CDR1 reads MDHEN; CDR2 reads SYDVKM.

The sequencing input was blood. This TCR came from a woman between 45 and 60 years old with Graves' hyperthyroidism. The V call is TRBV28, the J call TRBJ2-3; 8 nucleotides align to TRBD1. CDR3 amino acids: CASSLSATGALRTDTQYF. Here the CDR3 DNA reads TGTGCCAGCAGTTTATCCGCGACAGGGGCTTTAAGAACAGATACGCAGTATTTT.